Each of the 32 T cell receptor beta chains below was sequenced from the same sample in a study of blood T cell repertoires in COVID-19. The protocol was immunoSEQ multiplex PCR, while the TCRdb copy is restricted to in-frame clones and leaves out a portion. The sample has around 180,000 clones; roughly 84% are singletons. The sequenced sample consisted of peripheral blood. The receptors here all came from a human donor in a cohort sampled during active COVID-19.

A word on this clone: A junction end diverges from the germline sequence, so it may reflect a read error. DNA of the CDR3: TGTGCCACCAGTGATGGGGGACTAGCGGGAGTCGGGAAGCTGTTTTTT. Residues: CATSDGGLAGVGKLFF. The chain is built from TRBV24-1 and TRBJ2-2; the match to TRBD2 covers 14 bases. The CDR3 spans 16 residues. Looked up from germline, CDR1 is KGHDR and CDR2 is SFDVKD.

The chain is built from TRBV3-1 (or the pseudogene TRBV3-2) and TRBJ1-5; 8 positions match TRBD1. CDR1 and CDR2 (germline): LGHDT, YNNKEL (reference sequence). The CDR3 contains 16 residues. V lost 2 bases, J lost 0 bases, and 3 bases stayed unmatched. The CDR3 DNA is TGTGCCAGCAGCCAACATGACAGGGGTAGCAATCAGCCCCAGCATTTT. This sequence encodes CASSQHDRGSNQPQHF.

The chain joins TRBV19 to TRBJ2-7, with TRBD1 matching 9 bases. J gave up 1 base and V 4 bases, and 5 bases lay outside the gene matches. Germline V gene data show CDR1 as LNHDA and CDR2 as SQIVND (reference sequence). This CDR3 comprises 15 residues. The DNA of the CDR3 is TGTGCCAGTAGTACCGGGACAGGGCCATCCTACGAGCAGTACTTC. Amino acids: CASSTGTGPSYEQYF.

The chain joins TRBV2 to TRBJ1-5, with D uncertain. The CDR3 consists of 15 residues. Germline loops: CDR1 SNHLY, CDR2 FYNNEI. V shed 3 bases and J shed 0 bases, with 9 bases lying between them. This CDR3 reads CASSDRQNSNQPQHF. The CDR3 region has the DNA TGTGCCAGCAGTGATCGTCAGAATAGCAATCAGCCCCAGCATTTT.

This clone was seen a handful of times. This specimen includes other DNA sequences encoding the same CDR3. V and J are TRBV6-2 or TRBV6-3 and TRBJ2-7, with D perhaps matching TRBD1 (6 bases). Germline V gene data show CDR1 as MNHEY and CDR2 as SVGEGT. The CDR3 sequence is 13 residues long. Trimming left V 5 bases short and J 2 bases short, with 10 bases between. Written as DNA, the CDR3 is TGTGCCAGCAGTCCCGGACAGACCTACGAGCAGTACTTC. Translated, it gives CASSPGQTYEQYF.

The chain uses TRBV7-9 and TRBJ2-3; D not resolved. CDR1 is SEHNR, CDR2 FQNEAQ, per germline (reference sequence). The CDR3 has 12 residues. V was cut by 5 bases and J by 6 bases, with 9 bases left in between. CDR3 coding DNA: TGTGCCAGCAGCCCCTTGGAGGATACGCAGTATTTT. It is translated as CASSPLEDTQYF.

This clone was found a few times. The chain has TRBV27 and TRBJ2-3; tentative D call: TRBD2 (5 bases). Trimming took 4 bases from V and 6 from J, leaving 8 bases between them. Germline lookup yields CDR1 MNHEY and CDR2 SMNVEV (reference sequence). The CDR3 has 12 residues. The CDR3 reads CASSSKRDTQYF. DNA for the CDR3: TGTGCCAGCAGTTCAAAGCGGGATACGCAGTATTTT.

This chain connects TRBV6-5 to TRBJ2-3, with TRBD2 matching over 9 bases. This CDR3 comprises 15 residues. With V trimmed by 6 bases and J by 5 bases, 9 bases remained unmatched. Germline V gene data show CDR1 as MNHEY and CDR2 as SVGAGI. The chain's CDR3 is CASRTGTSTLDTQYF. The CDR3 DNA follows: TGTGCCAGCAGGACCGGGACTAGCACGTTAGATACGCAGTATTTT.

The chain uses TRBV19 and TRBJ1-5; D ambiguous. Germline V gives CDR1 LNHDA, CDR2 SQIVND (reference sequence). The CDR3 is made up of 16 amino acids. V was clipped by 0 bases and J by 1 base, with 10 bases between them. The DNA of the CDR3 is TGTGCCAGTAGTATAGATCGGGGTGGGAGCAATCAGCCCCAGCATTTT. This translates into CASSIDRGGSNQPQHF. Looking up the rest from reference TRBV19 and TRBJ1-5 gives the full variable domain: DGGITQSPKYLFRKEGQNVTLSCEQNLNHDAMYWYRQDPGQGLRLIYYSQIVNDFQKGDIAEGYSVSREKKESFPLTVTSAQKNPTAFYLCASSIDRGGSNQPQHFGDGTRLSIL.

The chain's CDR3 is CASSSPGQNTGELFF. The CDR3 coding sequence is TGTGCCAGCAGTTCTCCGGGACAAAACACCGGGGAGCTGTTTTTT. V usage is TRBV6-5 and J usage is TRBJ2-2, with D possibly being TRBD1 (6 bases). From germline, CDR1 is MNHEY and CDR2 SVGAGI. The V and J ends lost 4 bases and 2 bases respectively, with 11 bases between them. The CDR3 contains 15 residues.

Written as DNA, the CDR3 is TGTGCCAGTAGTACCCGACAGGGATTCACAGATACGCAGTATTTT. The encoded protein is CASSTRQGFTDTQYF. The J gene is TRBJ2-3, the V gene TRBV19, with TRBD1 matching 7 bases. V shed 4 bases and J 2 bases; nucleotides not matched to a gene: 6. This CDR3 is built from 15 residues. CDR1 is LNHDA and CDR2 is SQIVND in the germline V gene (reference sequence).

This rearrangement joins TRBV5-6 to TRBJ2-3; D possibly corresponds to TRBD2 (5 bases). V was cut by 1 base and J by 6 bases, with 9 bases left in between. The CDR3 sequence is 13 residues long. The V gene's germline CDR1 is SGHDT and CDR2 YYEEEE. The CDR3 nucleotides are TGTGCCAGCAGCTTGCCCGTAGCGGATACGCAGTATTTT. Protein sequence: CASSLPVADTQYF. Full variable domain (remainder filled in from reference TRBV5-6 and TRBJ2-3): DAGVTQSPTHLIKTRGQQVTLRCSPKSGHDTVSWYQQALGQGPQFIFQYYEEEERQRGNFPDRFSGHQFPNYSSELNVNALLLGDSALYLCASSLPVADTQYFGPGTRLTVL.

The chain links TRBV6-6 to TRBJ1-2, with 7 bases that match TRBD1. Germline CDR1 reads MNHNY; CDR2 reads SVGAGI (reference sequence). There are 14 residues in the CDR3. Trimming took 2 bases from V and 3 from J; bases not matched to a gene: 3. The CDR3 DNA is TGTGCCAGCAGTTACCCGGGACAGCACTATGGCTACACCTTC. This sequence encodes CASSYPGQHYGYTF.

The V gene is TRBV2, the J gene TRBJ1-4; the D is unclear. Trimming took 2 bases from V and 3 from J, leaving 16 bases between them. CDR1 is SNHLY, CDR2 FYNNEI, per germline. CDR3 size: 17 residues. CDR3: CASSEPVTRMANEKLFF. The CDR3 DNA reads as TGTGCCAGCAGTGAACCGGTGACTCGTATGGCTAATGAAAAACTGTTTTTT.

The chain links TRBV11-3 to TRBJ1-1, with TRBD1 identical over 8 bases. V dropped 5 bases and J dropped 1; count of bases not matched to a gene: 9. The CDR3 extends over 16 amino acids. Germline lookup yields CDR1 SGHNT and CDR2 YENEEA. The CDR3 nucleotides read TGTGCCAGCAGCACGCGGACAGGGACGGGGAACACTGAAGCTTTCTTT. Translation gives CASSTRTGTGNTEAFF.

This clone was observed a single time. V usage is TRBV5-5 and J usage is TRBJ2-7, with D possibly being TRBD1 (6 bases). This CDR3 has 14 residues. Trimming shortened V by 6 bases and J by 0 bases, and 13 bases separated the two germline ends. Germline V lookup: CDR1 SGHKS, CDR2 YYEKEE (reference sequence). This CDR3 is CASIRDIRSYEQYF. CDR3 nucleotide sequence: TGTGCCAGCATCCGGGACATCCGCTCCTACGAGCAGTACTTC.

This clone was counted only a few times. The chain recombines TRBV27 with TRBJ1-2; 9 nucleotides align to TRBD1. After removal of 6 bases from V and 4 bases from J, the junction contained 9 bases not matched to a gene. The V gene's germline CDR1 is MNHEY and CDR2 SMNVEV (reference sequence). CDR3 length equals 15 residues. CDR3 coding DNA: TGTGCCAGCAGCCGGGGACAGGGCGATGGCTATGGCTACACCTTC. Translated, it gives CASSRGQGDGYGYTF.

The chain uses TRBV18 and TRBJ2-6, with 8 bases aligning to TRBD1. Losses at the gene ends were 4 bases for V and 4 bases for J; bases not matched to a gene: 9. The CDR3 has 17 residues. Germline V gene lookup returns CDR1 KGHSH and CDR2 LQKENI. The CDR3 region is CASSQSAGGDGANVLTF. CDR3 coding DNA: TGTGCCAGCTCACAAAGCGCAGGGGGCGACGGGGCCAACGTCCTGACTTTC. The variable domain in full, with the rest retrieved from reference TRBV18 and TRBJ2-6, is NAGVMQNPRHLVRRRGQEARLRCSPMKGHSHVYWYRQLPEEGLKFMVYLQKENIIDESGMPKERFSAEFPKEGPSILRIQQVVRGDSAAYFCASSQSAGGDGANVLTFGAGSRLTVL.

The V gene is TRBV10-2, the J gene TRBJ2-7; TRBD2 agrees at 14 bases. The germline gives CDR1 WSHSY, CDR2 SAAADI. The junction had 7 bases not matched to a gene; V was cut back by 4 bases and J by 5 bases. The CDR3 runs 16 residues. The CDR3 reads CASSGPTSGREHEQYF. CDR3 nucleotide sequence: TGCGCCAGCAGTGGGCCGACTAGCGGGAGGGAGCACGAGCAGTACTTC.

CDR3 in amino acids: CASSLRLASYNEQFF. The CDR3 DNA sequence: TGTGCCAGCAGCTTGAGACTAGCGTCCTACAATGAGCAGTTCTTC. V and J are TRBV7-8 and TRBJ2-1; 8 nucleotides line up with TRBD2. CDR1 and CDR2 (germline): SGHVS, FQNEAQ. The CDR3 totals 15 residues. J was trimmed by 1 base and V by 3 bases; bases with no gene match: 2.

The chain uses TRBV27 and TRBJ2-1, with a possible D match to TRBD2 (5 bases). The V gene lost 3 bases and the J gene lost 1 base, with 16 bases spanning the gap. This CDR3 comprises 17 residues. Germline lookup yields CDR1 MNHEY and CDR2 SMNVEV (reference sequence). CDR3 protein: CASSLSRVVGSYNEQFF. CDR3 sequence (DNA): TGTGCCAGCAGTTTGTCGAGGGTAGTAGGGTCCTACAATGAGCAGTTCTTC.

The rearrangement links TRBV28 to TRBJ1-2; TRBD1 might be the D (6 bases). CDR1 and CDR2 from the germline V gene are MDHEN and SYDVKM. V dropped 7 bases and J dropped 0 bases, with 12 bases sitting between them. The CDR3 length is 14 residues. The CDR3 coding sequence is TGTGCCAGCACCCTAGGGGGGGCTAACTATGGCTACACCTTC. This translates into CASTLGGANYGYTF.

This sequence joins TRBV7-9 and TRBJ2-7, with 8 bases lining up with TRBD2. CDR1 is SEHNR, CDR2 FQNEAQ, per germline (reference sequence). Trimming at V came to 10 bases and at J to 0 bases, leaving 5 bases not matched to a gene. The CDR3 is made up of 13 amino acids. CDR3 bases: TGTGCCATTAGCGGGAAAAGCTCCTACGAGCAGTACTTC. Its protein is CAISGKSSYEQYF.

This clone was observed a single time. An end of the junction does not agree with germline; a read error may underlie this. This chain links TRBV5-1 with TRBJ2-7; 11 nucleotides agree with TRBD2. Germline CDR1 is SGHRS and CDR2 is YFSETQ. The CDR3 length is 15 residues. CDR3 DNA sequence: TGCGCCAGCAGTTTGGGGGGACTAGCGGTCTACGAGCAGTACTTC. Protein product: CASSLGGLAVYEQYF.

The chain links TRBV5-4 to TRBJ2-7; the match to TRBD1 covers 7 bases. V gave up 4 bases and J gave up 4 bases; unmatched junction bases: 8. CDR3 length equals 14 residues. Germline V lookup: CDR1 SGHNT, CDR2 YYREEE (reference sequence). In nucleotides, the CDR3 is TGTGCCAGCAGCGCGACGGGACAGCGATACGAGCAGTACTTC. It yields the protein CASSATGQRYEQYF.

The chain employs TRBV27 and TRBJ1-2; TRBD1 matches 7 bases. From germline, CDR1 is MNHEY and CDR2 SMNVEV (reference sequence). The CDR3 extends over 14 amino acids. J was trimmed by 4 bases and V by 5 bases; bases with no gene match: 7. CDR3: CASSPGQSIYGYTF. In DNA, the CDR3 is TGTGCCAGCAGTCCGGGACAGAGTATCTATGGCTACACCTTC.

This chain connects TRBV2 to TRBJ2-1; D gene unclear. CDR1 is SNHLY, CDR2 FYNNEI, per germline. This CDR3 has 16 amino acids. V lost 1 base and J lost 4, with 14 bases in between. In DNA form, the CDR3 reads TGTGCCAGCAGTGAAGGAGCTAACCCTTATTACAATGAGCAGTTCTTC. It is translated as CASSEGANPYYNEQFF.

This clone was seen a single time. In nucleotides, the CDR3 is TGTGCCAGCAGCCAACCGGGACTAGCACAAGAGACCCAGTACTTC. This gives the protein CASSQPGLAQETQYF. The chain carries TRBV3-1 (or the pseudogene TRBV3-2) and TRBJ2-5, with 9 bases identical to TRBD2. CDR1 LGHDT and CDR2 YNNKEL come from the germline V gene (reference sequence). The CDR3 has 15 residues. Germline trimming cut 2 bases from V and 2 bases from J; bases unmatched to any gene: 3.

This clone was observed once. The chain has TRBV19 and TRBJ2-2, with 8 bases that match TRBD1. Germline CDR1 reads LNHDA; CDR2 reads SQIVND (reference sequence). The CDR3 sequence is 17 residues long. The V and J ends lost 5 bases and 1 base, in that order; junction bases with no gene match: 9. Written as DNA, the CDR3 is TGTGCCAGTAGTCTTTTGGGACAGGCCCTGAACACCGGGGAGCTGTTTTTT. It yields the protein CASSLLGQALNTGELFF.

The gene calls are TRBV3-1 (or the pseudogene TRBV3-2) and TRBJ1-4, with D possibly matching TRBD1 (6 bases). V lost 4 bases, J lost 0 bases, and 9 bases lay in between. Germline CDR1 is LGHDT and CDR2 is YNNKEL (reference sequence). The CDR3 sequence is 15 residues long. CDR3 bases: TGTGCCAGCAGCCTGGACAGCTCAACTAATGAAAAACTGTTTTTT. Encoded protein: CASSLDSSTNEKLFF.

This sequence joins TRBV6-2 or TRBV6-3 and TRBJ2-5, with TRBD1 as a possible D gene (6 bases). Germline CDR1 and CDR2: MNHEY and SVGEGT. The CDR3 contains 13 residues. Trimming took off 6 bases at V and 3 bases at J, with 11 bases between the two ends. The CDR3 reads CASRPSGEETQYF. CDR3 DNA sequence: TGTGCCAGCAGACCTTCAGGGGAAGAGACCCAGTACTTC.

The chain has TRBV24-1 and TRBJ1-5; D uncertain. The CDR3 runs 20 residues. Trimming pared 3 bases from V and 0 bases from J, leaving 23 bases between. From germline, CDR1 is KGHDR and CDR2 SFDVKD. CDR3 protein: CATSDRFRPKRADSNQPQHF. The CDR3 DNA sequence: TGTGCCACCAGTGATCGATTTCGCCCCAAGAGGGCCGATAGCAATCAGCCCCAGCATTTT.